The T cell receptor (beta chain) under discussion was sequenced for a study of regulatory T cells in long-lasting Graves disease. iRepertoire HTBI primers and Arm-PCR of CDR3 regions built TCR beta libraries. TCRdb reprocessed the multiplex PCR reads via MiXCR and lists one record per CDR3 protein. The sample has more than 300,000 distinct CDR3 sequences, around 19% seen once. Time point specified: persistent/refractory GD, antithyroid drugs over 5 years with positive TRAb. PBMC RNA was the source of the TCR library. The receptor was isolated from a female donor with Graves disease. The starting material was peripheral blood mononuclear cells (PBMCs), obtained when the disease was refractory, from a patient treated with antithyroid drugs.

This CDR3 is CASRGGFTEAFF. The DNA of the CDR3 is TGCGCCAGTCGGGGGGGGTTCACTGAAGCTTTCTTT. The gene calls are TRBV10-2 and TRBJ1-1; maybe TRBD1 (5 bases). This CDR3 has 12 amino acids. V gave up 9 bases and J gave up 4 bases, with 12 bases separating them. Germline values: CDR1 WSHSY, CDR2 SAAADI.